This TCR beta chain stems from a study of T cell responses to AZD1222 COVID-19 vaccine. Study-level points and caveats: At study baseline, merely roughly 6 AZD1222 recipients were seropositive. Spike-specific TCR breadth and depth grew following two AZD1222 doses. Researchers report vaccine-associated CD4 TCRs spanning spike, with dominance at 160-218 and 743-854. Every sample of the repertoires postdated the peak T cell response.

Points on this clone: Antigen specificity is unknown.

Assay: immunoSEQ multiplex PCR; the TCRdb copy retains only in-frame clones and omits some. The sample includes about 150,000 clones, just over 90% of them seen just once. Germline lookup yields CDR1 LGHDT and CDR2 YNNKEL (reference sequence). V was shortened by 4 bases and J by 1 base, with 28 bases between the two germline ends. The CDR3 loop spans 20 amino acids. The chain carries TRBV3-1 (or the pseudogene TRBV3-2) and TRBJ2-5; D uncertain. The clonotype originates from an adult in good health. Sequences were derived from peripheral blood, sampled on day 0 of AZD1222 vaccination. In DNA, the CDR3 is TGTGCCAGCAGCCTCCAAGGCCTTGGTAGGGCCAACTTTCCCCAAGAGACCCAGTACTTC. Protein product: CASSLQGLGRANFPQETQYF.